The 6 T cell receptor beta chains reported below all come from one sample, sequenced in a study of beta chain features in type 1 diabetes. Of the isolated RNA, all was reverse transcribed, and so the sequenced material was expressed TCRB transcripts. Sequenced by immunoSEQ multiplex PCR; TCRdb stores in-frame clones only, minus some. The profile shows some 180,000 clones, around an eighth of them singletons. Material for sequencing was central memory CD4+ T cells from blood. These receptors all stem from a woman aged 18-35 years in good health.

This clone was detected a few times. Additional DNA sequences in this sample encode the identical CDR3. The rearrangement uses TRBV7-9 and TRBJ1-2, with D maybe TRBD1 (6 bases). The CDR3 loop spans 14 amino acids. Trimming removed 3 bases at V and 3 bases at J, with 11 bases between. The germline gives CDR1 SEHNR, CDR2 FQNEAQ (reference sequence). CDR3 loop: CASSLGQGHYGYTF. CDR3 coding DNA: TGTGCCAGCAGCTTGGGTCAGGGGCACTATGGCTACACCTTC. The whole variable domain, remainder taken from reference TRBV7-9 and TRBJ1-2, is DTGVSQNPRHKITKRGQNVTFRCDPISEHNRLYWYRQTLGQGPEFLTYFQNEAQLEKSRLLSDRFSAERPKGSFSTLEIQRTEQGDSAMYLCASSLGQGHYGYTFGSGTRLTVV.

The V and J genes are TRBV7-9 and TRBJ2-3; 9 nucleotides line up with TRBD2. J gave up 1 base and V 4 bases, and 6 bases lay outside the gene matches. CDR3 length: 16 residues. Germline lookup yields CDR1 SEHNR and CDR2 FQNEAQ (reference sequence). DNA for the CDR3: TGTGCCAGCAGCTATTATAGCGGGAGTGGCACAGATACGCAGTATTTT. Translation gives CASSYYSGSGTDTQYF.

In this sample, this clone turned up a few times. The chain links TRBV28 to TRBJ1-2; TRBD1 agrees at 7 bases. CDR1 is MDHEN, CDR2 SYDVKM, per germline. After removal of 2 bases from V and 6 bases from J, the junction contained 6 bases not matched to a gene. This CDR3 has 14 amino acids. The CDR3 sequence is CASSLGDRVNGYTF. In DNA, the CDR3 is TGTGCCAGCAGTTTAGGTGACAGGGTCAATGGCTACACCTTC.

This sequence joins TRBV20-1 and TRBJ2-1; 7 nucleotides align to TRBD2. V lost 8 bases and J lost 8; bases outside the gene matches: 6. The CDR3 has 11 residues. Per germline, CDR1 DFQATT and CDR2 SNEGSKA (reference sequence). As DNA, the CDR3 is TGCAGTCAGGCGGGAGTTTATGAGCAGTTCTTC. Its protein product is CSQAGVYEQFF.

The V call is TRBV27, the J call TRBJ2-1; TRBD2 agrees at 8 bases. Per germline, CDR1 MNHEY and CDR2 SMNVEV (reference sequence). The CDR3 is 15 amino acids. Trimming took 8 bases from V and 7 from J; bases not matched to a gene: 13. CDR3 sequence reads: CASENTGGRGNEQFF. In DNA form, the CDR3 reads TGTGCCAGCGAAAATACGGGAGGGCGAGGGAATGAGCAGTTCTTC.

The J gene is TRBJ1-1, the V gene TRBV7-3, with a tentative D call TRBD1 (6 bases). The germline V and J ends were trimmed by 5 bases and 1 base, with 8 bases remaining between them. This CDR3 has 13 residues. Germline loops: CDR1 SGHTA, CDR2 FQGTGA. The CDR3 here is CASSGQRNTEAFF. CDR3 nucleotides: TGTGCCAGCAGCGGACAGAGGAACACTGAAGCTTTCTTT.